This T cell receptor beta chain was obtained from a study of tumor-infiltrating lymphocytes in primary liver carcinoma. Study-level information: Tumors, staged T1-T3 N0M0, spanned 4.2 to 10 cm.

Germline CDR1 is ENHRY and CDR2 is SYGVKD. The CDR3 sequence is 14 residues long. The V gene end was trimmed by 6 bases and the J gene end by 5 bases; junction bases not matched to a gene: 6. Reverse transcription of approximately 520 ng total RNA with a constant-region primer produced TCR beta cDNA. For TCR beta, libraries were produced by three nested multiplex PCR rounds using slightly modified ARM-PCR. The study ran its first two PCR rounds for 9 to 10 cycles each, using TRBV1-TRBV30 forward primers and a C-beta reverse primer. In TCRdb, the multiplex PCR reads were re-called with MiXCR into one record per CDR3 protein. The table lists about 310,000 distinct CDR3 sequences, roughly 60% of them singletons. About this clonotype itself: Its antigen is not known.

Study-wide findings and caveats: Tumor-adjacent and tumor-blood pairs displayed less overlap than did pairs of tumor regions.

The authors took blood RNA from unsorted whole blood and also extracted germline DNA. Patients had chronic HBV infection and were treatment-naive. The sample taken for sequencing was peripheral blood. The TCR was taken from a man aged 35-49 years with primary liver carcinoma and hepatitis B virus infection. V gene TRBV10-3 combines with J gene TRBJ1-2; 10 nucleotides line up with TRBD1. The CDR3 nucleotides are TGTGCCATCAGCCCGGGACAGGGGTATTATGGCTACACCTTC. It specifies CAISPGQGYYGYTF.